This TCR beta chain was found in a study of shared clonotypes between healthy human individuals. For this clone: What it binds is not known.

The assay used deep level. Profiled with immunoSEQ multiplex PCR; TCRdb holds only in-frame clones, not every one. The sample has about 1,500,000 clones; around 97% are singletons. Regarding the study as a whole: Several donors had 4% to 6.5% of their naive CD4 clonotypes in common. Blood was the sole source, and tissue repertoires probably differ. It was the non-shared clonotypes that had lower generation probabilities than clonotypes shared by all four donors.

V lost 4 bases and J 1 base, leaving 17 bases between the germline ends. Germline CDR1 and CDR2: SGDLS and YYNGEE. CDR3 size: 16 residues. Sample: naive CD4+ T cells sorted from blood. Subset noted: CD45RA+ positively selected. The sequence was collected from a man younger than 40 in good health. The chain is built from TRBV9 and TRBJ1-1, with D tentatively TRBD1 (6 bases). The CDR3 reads CASSSPRGAGNTEAFF. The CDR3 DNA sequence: TGTGCCAGCAGCTCCCCTAGGGGGGCCGGGAACACTGAAGCTTTCTTT. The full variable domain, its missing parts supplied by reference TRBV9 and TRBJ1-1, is DSGVTQTPKHLITATGQRVTLRCSPRSGDLSVYWYQQSLDQGLQFLIQYYNGEERAKGNILERFSAQQFPDLHSELNLSSLELGDSALYFCASSSPRGAGNTEAFFGQGTRLTVV.